This TCR beta chain was obtained from a study of response to subunit inactivated influenza vaccine. This clonotype was counted many times. Its antigen is still unknown. Study outcomes and limitations: After each seasonal influenza vaccination, few new T cells are recruited, the authors suggested.

TCRdb reprocessed the RT-PCR reads with MiXCR, giving one entry per CDR3 protein. Of about 480,000 distinct CDR3 sequences in the sample, roughly 13% were seen once. J was trimmed by 4 bases and V by 1 base; bases with no gene match: 7. CDR3 length equals 16 residues. Germline loops: CDR1 SGHVS, CDR2 FNYEAQ. The sample in question was PBMCs from blood, obtained about 6 weeks after vaccination. The gene calls are TRBV7-6 and TRBJ2-7, with TRBD2 identical over 10 bases. The TCR sequence derives from a middle-aged man who received an inactivated influenza vaccine. The CDR3 here is CASSLGSSGRVYEQYF. DNA of the CDR3: TGTGCCAGCAGCTTAGGCTCTAGCGGGAGAGTGTACGAGCAGTACTTC.